This T cell receptor beta chain was sequenced during a study of T cells in Graves' hyperthyroidism and ophthalmopathy. It was RNA transcripts that yielded the amplified TCR beta CDR3 regions. HTBI primers drove first-round RT-PCR of the TCR CDR3. Each CDR3 protein gets one entry after TCRdb re-called the multiplex PCR reads with MiXCR. The table has roughly 500,000 distinct CDR3 sequences, roughly 13% seen once. Study-wide findings and caveats: The majority of expanded thyroid clonotypes above 0.001 also appeared in blood.

The germline gives CDR1 DFQATT, CDR2 SNEGSKA (reference sequence). The CDR3 is made up of 15 amino acids. The V end lost 5 bases, the J end lost 7 bases, and 20 bases lay between the germline ends. Patients aged 18 to 65 with hyperthyroidism were newly diagnosed, with duration under 2 months. This clonotype was seen many times. Antigen specificity is unknown. V usage is TRBV20-1 and J usage is TRBJ2-2; possibly TRBD1 for D (5 bases). The receptor comes from a woman under 40 with Graves' hyperthyroidism that later progressed to Graves' ophthalmopathy. The sequenced material came from blood. CDR3 coding DNA: TGCAGTGCTTCGCAGGGCGAGAACCCTTACGGGGAGCTGTTTTTT. Translated, it gives CSASQGENPYGELFF.